The 25 T cell receptor beta chains listed next were all sequenced from one sample in a study of CD8 T cells in Susac syndrome. It was with random hexamers that roughly 0.5 to 1 ug RNA was reverse transcribed. TCRdb passed the immunoSEQ multiplex PCR reads through MiXCR, listing each CDR3 protein once. The data hold about 300,000 distinct CDR3 sequences, with roughly 85% observed a single time. Sequences were obtained from CD8+ T cells from PBMCs. The receptors shown here come from a human donor with multiple sclerosis.

The CDR3 nucleotides are TGTGCCATCTACGGGACAGGGGGCTTGTCCTACGAGCAGTACTTC. Amino acid sequence: CAIYGTGGLSYEQYF. This sequence joins TRBV6-1 and TRBJ2-7; TRBD1 aligns across 12 bases. With V trimmed by 10 bases and J by 1 base, 8 bases remained unmatched. The germline V gene has CDR1 MNHNS and CDR2 SASEGT. The CDR3 runs 15 residues.

CDR3 in amino acids: CASRAFQGGEAEAFF. The CDR3 DNA reads as TGCGCCAGCAGGGCCTTCCAGGGGGGCGAGGCTGAAGCTTTCTTT. The chain has TRBV5-1 and TRBJ1-1; 7 nucleotides agree with TRBD1. The CDR3 contains 15 residues. CDR1 is SGHRS, CDR2 YFSETQ, per germline. V was pared by 5 bases and J by 6 bases, with 13 bases of the junction left unmatched.

The V call is TRBV24-1, the J call TRBJ2-2; D might be TRBD2 (5 bases). V dropped 10 bases and J dropped 1 base, with 18 bases sitting between them. The CDR3 loop spans 16 amino acids. Germline CDR1 reads KGHDR; CDR2 reads SFDVKD. CDR3 amino acids: CATGRVGGENTGELFF. The CDR3 nucleotides are TGTGCCACAGGGCGGGTCGGAGGTGAGAACACCGGGGAGCTGTTTTTT.

The chain is built from TRBV6-2 or TRBV6-3 and TRBJ1-5; no clear D gene. Deletions cut 0 bases from V and 0 bases from J, with 6 bases between. Germline lookup yields CDR1 MNHEY and CDR2 SVGEGT. The CDR3 is 15 residues long. The CDR3 DNA reads TGTGCCAGCAGTTACTCCAGTTATAGCAATCAGCCCCAGCATTTT. It yields the protein CASSYSSYSNQPQHF.

This clonotype was recorded only once. The chain couples TRBV28 to TRBJ1-2; 10 nucleotides agree with TRBD1. Germline lookup yields CDR1 MDHEN and CDR2 SYDVKM. The V and J ends lost 4 bases and 3 bases, in that order; junction bases with no gene match: 8. The CDR3 is 16 residues long. The CDR3 region is CASSSRDRGGDYGYTF. In nucleotides, the CDR3 is TGTGCCAGCAGTTCCCGGGACAGGGGTGGGGACTATGGCTACACCTTC.

V and J are TRBV25-1 and TRBJ2-7, with D perhaps matching TRBD1 (6 bases). The CDR3 has 14 residues. The V end lost 2 bases, the J end lost 3 bases, and 11 bases lay between the germline ends. Germline CDR1 reads MGHDK; CDR2 reads SYGVNS. DNA for the CDR3: TGTGCCAGCAGTGAAAGGGGGACCGGCTACGAGCAGTACTTC. This sequence encodes CASSERGTGYEQYF.

This sequence joins TRBV20-1 and TRBJ2-7, with 10 positions matching TRBD2. The CDR3 runs 15 residues. Losses at the gene ends were 0 bases for V and 2 bases for J; bases not matched to a gene: 4. Germline V gene sequence: CDR1 DFQATT, CDR2 SNEGSKA (reference sequence). The CDR3 DNA follows: TGCAGTGCTAGAGATCACCTAGCGGGGGCCTACGAGCAGTACTTC. It translates to CSARDHLAGAYEQYF.

The chain employs TRBV20-1 and TRBJ1-5, with 12 bases lining up with TRBD1. Germline CDR1 and CDR2: DFQATT and SNEGSKA (reference sequence). The V and J ends lost 0 bases and 6 bases, in that order; junction bases with no gene match: 6. The CDR3 runs 16 residues. CDR3 loop: CSARDHRDRGLQPQHF. DNA for the CDR3: TGCAGTGCTAGAGATCACCGGGACAGGGGGCTTCAGCCCCAGCATTTT.

V usage is TRBV12-3 or TRBV12-4 and J usage is TRBJ2-1; TRBD2 agrees at 8 bases. This CDR3 contains 16 residues. J gave up 8 bases and V 5 bases, and 14 bases lay outside the gene matches. CDR3 bases: TGTGCCAGCAGTCATCTATCGGGACTAGGGAACGATGAGCAGTTCTTC. Its protein product is CASSHLSGLGNDEQFF.

This clonotype was counted once. The V call is TRBV28, the J call TRBJ2-2, with D maybe TRBD1 (5 bases). Trimming removed 7 bases from V and 3 bases from J, with 12 bases in between. CDR1 is MDHEN and CDR2 is SYDVKM in the germline V gene. This CDR3 has 14 amino acids. The CDR3 sequence: CASNLQGDTGELFF. CDR3 DNA sequence: TGTGCCAGCAACCTTCAGGGCGACACCGGGGAGCTGTTTTTT.

The chain recombines TRBV2 with TRBJ1-4; D not resolved. V lost 8 bases, J lost 7 bases, and 5 bases lay in between. The CDR3 extends over 10 amino acids. Germline V gene lookup returns CDR1 SNHLY and CDR2 FYNNEI. The CDR3: CASSSEKLFF. The CDR3 DNA reads as TGTGCCAGCTCCTCTGAAAAACTGTTTTTT.

This clonotype was observed a single time. J is TRBJ2-5 and V is TRBV10-3; D remains unclear. Per germline, CDR1 ENHRY and CDR2 SYGVKD. The CDR3 covers 13 residues. V was pared by 4 bases and J by 1 base, with 7 bases between. This CDR3 is CAISAIGQETQYF. In DNA form, the CDR3 reads TGTGCCATCAGTGCTATTGGCCAAGAGACCCAGTACTTC.

This chain links TRBV19 with TRBJ1-5; 7 bases agree with TRBD1. The CDR3 has 16 residues. The germline gives CDR1 LNHDA, CDR2 SQIVND (reference sequence). V was clipped by 3 bases and J by 1 base; unmatched bases: 6. The CDR3 nucleotides are TGTGCCAGTAGTATGCCGACAGGGATCAGCAATCAGCCCCAGCATTTT. Amino acids: CASSMPTGISNQPQHF.

The genes are TRBV7-2 and TRBJ2-1, with D hard to call. CDR3 length: 13 residues. The V end lost 2 bases, the J end lost 6 bases, and 8 bases lay between the germline ends. Germline assignment: CDR1 SGHTA and CDR2 FQGNSA. CDR3 DNA: TGTGCCAGCAGCTTAAGGGCTTTCAATGAGCAGTTCTTC. The encoded protein is CASSLRAFNEQFF.

The chain uses TRBV27 and TRBJ1-1, with D possibly being TRBD1 (5 bases). Germline CDR1 is MNHEY and CDR2 is SMNVEV (reference sequence). V was cut by 3 bases and J by 11 bases, with 13 bases left in between. The CDR3 is 12 residues long. CDR3 nucleotides: TGTGCCAGCAGTTTTCCAGGAGAGGGGGCTTTCTTT. Its protein product is CASSFPGEGAFF.

V is TRBV24-1 and J is TRBJ1-2; D call uncertain. The CDR3 length is 12 residues. Trimming removed 4 bases at V and 7 bases at J, with 9 bases between. CDR1 is KGHDR, CDR2 SFDVKD, per germline. CDR3 DNA: TGTGCCACCAGTGAATCCAGTAGTGGCTACACCTTC. Protein product: CATSESSSGYTF.

J is TRBJ2-3 and V is TRBV27, with 15 bases that match TRBD2. There are 21 residues in the CDR3. Germline CDR1 reads MNHEY; CDR2 reads SMNVEV (reference sequence). Trimming removed 5 bases from V and 6 bases from J; junction bases left unmatched: 21. CDR3 coding DNA: TGTGCCAGCAGTCTCCTCCCTCCTCACCTGGGACTAGCGGGGGGCAGGGATACGCAGTATTTT. This gives the protein CASSLLPPHLGLAGGRDTQYF.

Only one count was recorded for this clonotype. The gene calls are TRBV6-5 and TRBJ2-7, with a possible D match to TRBD1 (5 bases). V was trimmed by 4 bases and J by 3 bases, leaving 16 bases between them. In germline, CDR1 is MNHEY, CDR2 SVGAGI. CDR3 length equals 15 residues. In nucleotides, the CDR3 is TGTGCCAGCAGTTTCTCGGGTAGGGGAAGCTACGAGCAGTACTTC. Translating it yields CASSFSGRGSYEQYF.

This clonotype came up once. The chain employs TRBV28 and TRBJ1-2; no firm D call. Germline V gives CDR1 MDHEN, CDR2 SYDVKM. The CDR3 has 15 residues. V was pared by 2 bases and J by 2 bases, with 12 bases between. CDR3 sequence (DNA): TGTGCCAGCAGTTTACGGAGAACCTCGAACTATGGCTACACCTTC. Translating it yields CASSLRRTSNYGYTF.

The CDR3 sequence: CASSEVGVGSQPQHF. The CDR3 DNA reads as TGTGCCAGCAGTGAAGTGGGGGTAGGGTCCCAGCCCCAGCATTTT. The chain joins TRBV6-1 to TRBJ1-5; the D gene is possibly TRBD1 (5 bases). Germline lookup yields CDR1 MNHNS and CDR2 SASEGT. The V end was cut by 1 base, the J end by 7 bases, with 14 bases between. The CDR3 covers 15 residues.

The rearrangement links TRBV28 to TRBJ2-7; 12 bases agree with TRBD2. The CDR3 is 14 residues long. Germline assignment: CDR1 MDHEN and CDR2 SYDVKM. V dropped 5 bases and J dropped 6; count of bases not matched to a gene: 5. The CDR3 coding sequence is TGTGCCAGCAGTATAGGACTAGCGGGAATCGAGCAGTACTTC. The encoded protein is CASSIGLAGIEQYF. Using reference TRBV28 and TRBJ2-7 for the parts outside the CDR3, the full variable domain is DVKVTQSSRYLVKRTGEKVFLECVQDMDHENMFWYRQDPGLGLRLIYFSYDVKMKEKGDIPEGYSVSREKKERFSLILESASTNQTSMYLCASSIGLAGIEQYFGPGTRLTVT.

V usage is TRBV28 and J usage is TRBJ1-5; 8 bases agree with TRBD1. The germline V gene has CDR1 MDHEN and CDR2 SYDVKM. The CDR3 extends over 14 amino acids. V dropped 7 bases and J dropped 5; count of bases not matched to a gene: 7. DNA of the CDR3: TGTGCCAGCAAATGGACAGGGAGACATCAGCCCCAGCATTTT. Amino acids: CASKWTGRHQPQHF. The whole variable domain, filled in from reference TRBV28 and TRBJ1-5, reads DVKVTQSSRYLVKRTGEKVFLECVQDMDHENMFWYRQDPGLGLRLIYFSYDVKMKEKGDIPEGYSVSREKKERFSLILESASTNQTSMYLCASKWTGRHQPQHFGDGTRLSIL.

The chain combines TRBV5-6 with TRBJ2-1; no clear D gene. Trimming took off 2 bases at V and 9 bases at J, with 9 bases between the two ends. CDR3 length: 12 amino acids. Per the germline V gene, CDR1 is SGHDT and CDR2 is YYEEEE. CDR3 sequence (DNA): TGTGCCAGCAGCTTTTCAAGTAGTGAGCAGTTCTTC. Amino acid sequence: CASSFSSSEQFF.

The genes are TRBV28 and TRBJ2-7, with a possible D match to TRBD1 (6 bases). V dropped 5 bases and J dropped 6 bases, with 26 bases sitting between them. Germline V CDR1 and CDR2: MDHEN, SYDVKM. This CDR3 is 17 amino acids long. The CDR3 loop reads CASSLNPPSDRAAEQYF. The CDR3 nucleotides are TGTGCCAGCAGTCTCAACCCCCCATCGGACAGAGCCGCCGAGCAGTACTTC.

The chain combines TRBV7-9 with TRBJ2-7; D unresolved. The germline V gene has CDR1 SEHNR and CDR2 FQNEAQ (reference sequence). Deletions cut 1 base from V and 2 bases from J, with 9 bases between. The CDR3 loop spans 14 amino acids. Here the CDR3 DNA reads TGTGCCAGCAGCTTAGGGGTTGGGACCTACGAGCAGTACTTC. This translates into CASSLGVGTYEQYF.